The rows below give T cell receptor beta chains drawn from one sample of a study of cytomegalovirus exposure and HLA in healthy donors. Assay: immunoSEQ multiplex PCR; the TCRdb copy retains only in-frame clones and omits some. The sample gives some 69,000 clones, roughly 96% of which show up once; about 2.4% is in the top ten. Sequencing was carried out using PBMCs. The receptors come from a young man in good health and CMV-seronegative. The CDR3 runs from the conserved cysteine through the conserved F or W. D genes are given only for firm matches.

v_gene: TRBV27; d_gene: .; j_gene: TRBJ2-1; CDR3nt: TGTGCCAGCAGTTTAAATGAGGAGCGCTACAATGAGCAGTTCTTC; CDR3aa: CASSLNEERYNEQFF
v_gene: TRBV2; d_gene: TRBD1; j_gene: TRBJ1-1; CDR3nt: TGTGCCAGCAGTGACCAGGGGGCGGTGGACACTGAAGCTTTCTTT; CDR3aa: CASSDQGAVDTEAFF
v_gene: TRBV7-9; d_gene: TRBD1; j_gene: TRBJ1-2; CDR3nt: TGTGCCAGCAGCCGGACAGGGGGTAGTGACTATGGCTACACCTTC; CDR3aa: CASSRTGGSDYGYTF
v_gene: TRBV29-1; d_gene: TRBD2; j_gene: TRBJ2-3; CDR3nt: TGCAGCGGGCGAGGACTAGCGGGATACACAGATACGCAGTATTTT; CDR3aa: CSGRGLAGYTDTQYF
v_gene: TRBV2; d_gene: .; j_gene: TRBJ2-2; CDR3nt: TGTGCCAGCAGGGGGACACTTAACACCGGGGAGCTGTTTTTT; CDR3aa: CASRGTLNTGELFF
v_gene: TRBV6-1; d_gene: .; j_gene: TRBJ2-7; CDR3nt: TGTGCCAGCACTCAAAGGAGGCTCGGAGAGGAGCAGTACTTC; CDR3aa: CASTQRRLGEEQYF
v_gene: TRBV10-3; d_gene: TRBD2; j_gene: TRBJ2-5; CDR3nt: TGTGCCATCAAAACCGGGACTAGCGTCCAAGAGACCCAGTACTTC; CDR3aa: CAIKTGTSVQETQYF
v_gene: TRBV30; d_gene: .; j_gene: TRBJ2-2; CDR3nt: TGTGCCTGGAGTGTGGGCAGATTAACCACCGGGGAGCTGTTTTTT; CDR3aa: CAWSVGRLTTGELFF
v_gene: TRBV10-2; d_gene: .; j_gene: TRBJ2-1; CDR3nt: TGCGCCAGCAGTGGGCAGGATTACAATGAGCAGTTCTTC; CDR3aa: CASSGQDYNEQFF
v_gene: TRBV14; d_gene: TRBD1; j_gene: TRBJ1-4; CDR3nt: TGTGCCAGCAGCCAGGCCGGGACAGGGAATAATGAAAAACTGTTTTTT; CDR3aa: CASSQAGTGNNEKLFF